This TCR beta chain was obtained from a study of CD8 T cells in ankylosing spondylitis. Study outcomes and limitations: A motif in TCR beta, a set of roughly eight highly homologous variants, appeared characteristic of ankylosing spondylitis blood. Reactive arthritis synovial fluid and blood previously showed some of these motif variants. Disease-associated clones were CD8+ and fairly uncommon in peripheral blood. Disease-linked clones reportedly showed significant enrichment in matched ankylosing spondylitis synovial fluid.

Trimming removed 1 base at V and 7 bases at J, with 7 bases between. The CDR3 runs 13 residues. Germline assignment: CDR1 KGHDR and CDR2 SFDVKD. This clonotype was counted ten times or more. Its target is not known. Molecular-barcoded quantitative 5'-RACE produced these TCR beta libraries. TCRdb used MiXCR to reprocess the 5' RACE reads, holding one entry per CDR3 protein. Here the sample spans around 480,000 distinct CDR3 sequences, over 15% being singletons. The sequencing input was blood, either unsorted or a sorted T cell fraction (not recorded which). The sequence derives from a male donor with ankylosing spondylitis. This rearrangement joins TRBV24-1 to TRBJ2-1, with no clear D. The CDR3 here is CATSDFWANEQFF. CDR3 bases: TGTGCCACCAGTGATTTTTGGGCTAATGAGCAGTTCTTC.